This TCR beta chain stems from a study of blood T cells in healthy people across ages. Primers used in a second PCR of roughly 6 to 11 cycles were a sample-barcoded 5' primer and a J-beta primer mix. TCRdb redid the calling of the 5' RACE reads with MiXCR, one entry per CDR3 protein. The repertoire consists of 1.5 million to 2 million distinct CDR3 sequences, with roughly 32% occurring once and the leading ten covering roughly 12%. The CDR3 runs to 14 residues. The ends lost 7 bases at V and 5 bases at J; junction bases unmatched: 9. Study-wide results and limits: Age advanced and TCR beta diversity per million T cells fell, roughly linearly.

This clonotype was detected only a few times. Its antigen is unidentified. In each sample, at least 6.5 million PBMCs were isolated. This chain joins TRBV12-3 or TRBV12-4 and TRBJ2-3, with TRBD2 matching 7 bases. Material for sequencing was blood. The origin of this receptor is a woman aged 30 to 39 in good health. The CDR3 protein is CASTTGLVEDTQYF. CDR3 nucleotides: TGTGCCAGCACCACTGGACTAGTGGAAGATACGCAGTATTTT.